Presented here are 11 T cell receptor beta chains from one specimen sequenced in a study of shared clonotypes between healthy human individuals. Generated by immunoSEQ multiplex PCR, the TCRdb table keeps only in-frame clones and is missing some. This table holds fewer than 3 million clones, less than 95% found once. Sequencing input: naive CD4+ T cells from PBMCs. As for subset: CD45RA+ positively selected. These receptors were taken from a man younger than 35 in good health. Some clones in this sample may be carry-over from other donors' samples.

The chain recombines TRBV5-4 with TRBJ2-7; 9 bases are a match to TRBD2. V lost 6 bases, J lost 2 bases, and 6 bases stayed unmatched. The CDR3 runs 14 residues. The germline CDR1 and CDR2 sequences are SGHNT and YYREEE (reference sequence). CDR3 amino acids: CASTKTSGTYEQYF. As DNA, the CDR3 is TGTGCCAGCACCAAGACTAGCGGCACCTACGAGCAGTACTTC.

The rearrangement joins TRBV15 to TRBJ2-5; 10 bases line up with TRBD2. The end of the DNA fits TRBJ2-7 better, so the J call may be wrong. Germline V lookup: CDR1 LNHNV, CDR2 YYDKDF (reference sequence). The length of the CDR3 is 14 residues. CDR3 in amino acids: CATSRGTSGYEQYF. CDR3 DNA sequence: TGTGCCACCAGCAGAGGGACTAGCGGCTACGAGCAGTACTTC.

CDR3 nucleotides: TGTGCCAGCAGGCCCACAGGGGTAGATACGCAGTATTTT. This codes for CASRPTGVDTQYF. The chain combines TRBV7-9 with TRBJ2-3, with 7 positions matching TRBD1. The CDR3 sequence is 13 residues long. Germline CDR1 SEHNR, CDR2 FQNEAQ (reference sequence). V was clipped by 6 bases and J by 5 bases; unmatched bases: 5.

V usage is TRBV28 and J usage is TRBJ2-5, with 7 nucleotides matching TRBD2. The CDR3 consists of 15 residues. The germline CDR1 and CDR2 sequences are MDHEN and SYDVKM. V trimming: 3 bases; J trimming: 10 bases; junction bases outside the gene matches: 14. As DNA, the CDR3 is TGTGCCAGCAGTTTTTCGGGGCCGCCGGGGGGTGACCAGTACTTC. Protein product: CASSFSGPPGGDQYF.

The chain combines TRBV4-1 with TRBJ1-1; D is unresolved. Looked up from germline, CDR1 is MGHRA and CDR2 is YSYEKL. V lost 0 bases to trimming and J lost 6 bases, with 8 bases between them. The CDR3 consists of 13 residues. CDR3 sequence reads: CASSQDFRAEAFF. In DNA form, the CDR3 reads TGCGCCAGCAGCCAAGATTTTAGGGCTGAAGCTTTCTTT.

The chain recombines TRBV7-8 with TRBJ1-2; tentative D call: TRBD1 (5 bases). The CDR3 totals 14 residues. The germline V gene encodes CDR1 SGHVS and CDR2 FQNEAQ. Trimming left V 5 bases short and J 7 bases short, with 17 bases between. The CDR3, as DNA: TGTGCCAGCAGCCGATCAGGTGAAGGGGTTGGCTACACCTTC. This encodes CASSRSGEGVGYTF.

This clone was seen only a few times. The J gene is TRBJ2-7, the V gene TRBV5-6; 8 bases align to TRBD2. The V gene's germline CDR1 is SGHDT and CDR2 YYEEEE. V was clipped by 0 bases and J by 0 bases; unmatched bases: 5. CDR3 length: 16 amino acids. The CDR3 nucleotides are TGTGCCAGCAGCTTGGCCGGCGGGAGGCCCTCCTACGAGCAGTACTTC. Translation: CASSLAGGRPSYEQYF.

V usage is TRBV27 and J usage is TRBJ1-2, with a weak D call TRBD1 (5 bases). The CDR3 sequence is 12 residues long. V lost 3 bases to trimming and J lost 7 bases, with 9 bases between them. CDR1 and CDR2 from the germline V gene are MNHEY and SMNVEV (reference sequence). The chain's CDR3 is CASSFGGSGYTF. The CDR3 region has the DNA TGTGCCAGCAGTTTTGGGGGGAGTGGCTACACCTTC.

V usage is TRBV18 and J usage is TRBJ2-7; D gene ambiguous. Germline CDR1 is KGHSH and CDR2 is LQKENI. The V end lost 0 bases, the J end lost 1 base, and 7 bases lay between the germline ends. The CDR3 contains 14 residues. CDR3 protein: CASSPPVNSYEQYF. The CDR3, as DNA: TGTGCCAGCTCACCACCGGTCAATTCCTACGAGCAGTACTTC.

The chain employs TRBV28 and TRBJ2-2; D is undetermined. Trimming left V 7 bases short and J 2 bases short, with 11 bases between. This CDR3 has 14 amino acids. Germline V gene lookup returns CDR1 MDHEN and CDR2 SYDVKM. The CDR3 coding sequence is TGTGCCAGCACGCCTGGATCCAACACCGGGGAGCTGTTTTTT. Amino acids: CASTPGSNTGELFF. The full variable domain, with the rest looked up from reference TRBV28 and TRBJ2-2, is DVKVTQSSRYLVKRTGEKVFLECVQDMDHENMFWYRQDPGLGLRLIYFSYDVKMKEKGDIPEGYSVSREKKERFSLILESASTNQTSMYLCASTPGSNTGELFFGEGSRLTVL.

The chain couples TRBV9 to TRBJ2-2; 8 positions agree with TRBD1. The CDR3 runs 16 residues. Germline CDR1 reads SGDLS; CDR2 reads YYNGEE. The V segment lost 0 bases and the J segment 7 bases; nucleotides outside the gene matches: 8. The CDR3 coding sequence is TGTGCCAGCAGCGTAGGGCCAGGGGGCAATATCGGGGAGCTGTTTTTT. It specifies CASSVGPGGNIGELFF.